Below are 17 T cell receptor beta chains sequenced from a single sample in a study of blood T cell repertoires in COVID-19 (dated by TCRdb to the early 2020s). The library was obtained by the immunoSEQ multiplex PCR assay. Imported from immuneACCESS, the table was reduced by TCRdb to in-frame sequences with V and J called. These copies leave out some clones; in studies compared against another copy, an unresolved V gene accounts for under half, and the cause of the remainder is not known. Present in this sample are approximately 100,000 clones, approximately 84% of which were seen just once. The ten top clones hold approximately 27% of the sample. Specimen: peripheral blood. The receptors come from a man in his 60s with acute or convalescent COVID-19.

The gene calls are TRBV5-8 and TRBJ2-5; 12 bases fit TRBD2. The CDR3 covers 16 residues. Germline-derived CDR1 and CDR2 are SGHTS and YDEGEE. V shed 2 bases, J shed 3 bases, and the junction held 5 bases outside the gene matches. CDR3 protein: CASSFGRLAGEETQYF. Written as DNA, the CDR3 is TGTGCCAGCAGCTTCGGGAGACTAGCGGGAGAAGAGACCCAGTACTTC.

The V and J genes are TRBV19 and TRBJ2-1; 8 bases match TRBD2. Trimming took 5 bases from V and 0 from J; bases not matched to a gene: 6. This CDR3 contains 16 residues. Germline V gives CDR1 LNHDA, CDR2 SQIVND (reference sequence). The CDR3 loop reads CASSPTSGVSYNEQFF. The CDR3 DNA is TGTGCCAGTAGTCCTACTAGCGGTGTCTCCTACAATGAGCAGTTCTTC.

V gene TRBV27 combines with J gene TRBJ1-2; the D is unclear. Germline loops: CDR1 MNHEY, CDR2 SMNVEV (reference sequence). The CDR3 sequence is 13 residues long. Trimming removed 3 bases from V and 10 bases from J, with 15 bases in between. The CDR3 region is CASSFRSGSDYTF. CDR3 sequence (DNA): TGTGCCAGCAGTTTCCGTTCAGGATCGGACTACACCTTC.

In nucleotides, the CDR3 is TGTGCCAGCAGCTCGTACTCTAGCGGGCCGACCTACAATGAGCAGTTCTTC. Translated: CASSSYSSGPTYNEQFF. The chain combines TRBV5-6 with TRBJ2-1; 8 bases line up with TRBD2. V lost 3 bases, J lost 2 bases, and 10 bases stayed unmatched. The germline V gene has CDR1 SGHDT and CDR2 YYEEEE. The CDR3 loop spans 17 amino acids.

V gene TRBV19 combines with J gene TRBJ2-7; 9 bases line up with TRBD1. The ends lost 3 bases at V and 4 bases at J; junction bases unmatched: 7. Germline V lookup: CDR1 LNHDA, CDR2 SQIVND (reference sequence). The CDR3 spans 15 residues. Written as DNA, the CDR3 is TGTGCCAGTAGTATCTCCGGGACAGGGAGGTACGAGCAGTACGTC. Encoded protein: CASSISGTGRYEQYV.

The chain combines TRBV6-4 with TRBJ2-3, with 11 bases lining up with TRBD2. The CDR3 covers 15 residues. The germline CDR1 and CDR2 sequences are MRHNA and SNTAGT. V shed 5 bases and J 3 bases; nucleotides not matched to a gene: 4. The DNA for the CDR3 is TGTGCCAGCAGTCGTACTAGCGGGAGTACAGATACGCAGTATTTT. Amino acid sequence: CASSRTSGSTDTQYF.

This chain uses TRBV15 with TRBJ1-4, with D perhaps matching TRBD1 (5 bases). The CDR3 is 15 amino acids. Trimming removed 8 bases from V and 13 bases from J, with 26 bases in between. Per the germline V gene, CDR1 is LNHNV and CDR2 is YYDKDF (reference sequence). CDR3 sequence reads: CATRGKGRRDQRLFF. CDR3 DNA: TGTGCCACCCGCGGGAAGGGACGGCGAGACCAGAGACTGTTTTTT.

The chain carries TRBV6-5 and TRBJ1-1; D perhaps matches TRBD1 (5 bases). Germline lookup yields CDR1 MNHEY and CDR2 SVGAGI. V was cut by 5 bases and J by 1 base, with 11 bases left in between. The CDR3 totals 14 residues. The CDR3 is CASSLRGTNTEAFF. CDR3 DNA sequence: TGTGCCAGCAGTCTACGGGGGACGAACACTGAAGCTTTCTTT.

The V gene is TRBV3-1 (or the pseudogene TRBV3-2), the J gene TRBJ2-5; D is uncertain. V lost 1 base, J lost 2 bases, and 8 bases lay in between. This CDR3 comprises 14 residues. Germline V gene data show CDR1 as LGHDT and CDR2 as YNNKEL (reference sequence). This chain's CDR3 is CASSQVHTQETQYF. DNA for the CDR3: TGTGCCAGCAGCCAAGTCCATACTCAAGAGACCCAGTACTTC.

The chain combines TRBV11-2 with TRBJ2-2, with 9 bases aligning to TRBD2. Looked up from germline, CDR1 is SGHAT and CDR2 is FQNNGV. This CDR3 is 17 amino acids long. V lost 3 bases to trimming and J lost 3 bases; unmatched junction nucleotides: 8. CDR3: CASSFLAGGPDTGELFF. CDR3 in DNA: TGTGCCAGCAGCTTCTTGGCGGGAGGGCCGGACACCGGGGAGCTGTTTTTT.

This chain uses TRBV2 with TRBJ2-1; no clear D. The V gene lost 1 base and the J gene lost 4 bases, with 14 bases spanning the gap. Germline CDR1 SNHLY, CDR2 FYNNEI. This CDR3 has 16 residues. Here the CDR3 DNA reads TGTGCCAGCAGTGAAGTAATTAGCACCCCTTACAATGAGCAGTTCTTC. Protein sequence: CASSEVISTPYNEQFF.

The rearrangement links TRBV6-5 to TRBJ2-7; the match to TRBD2 covers 11 bases. Looked up from germline, CDR1 is MNHEY and CDR2 is SVGAGI. Germline trimming cut 5 bases from V and 6 bases from J; bases unmatched to any gene: 9. CDR3 size: 15 residues. Here the CDR3 reads CASSQRLAGRSEQYF. CDR3 coding DNA: TGTGCCAGCAGTCAGAGACTAGCGGGAAGGTCCGAGCAGTACTTC.

The J gene is TRBJ2-2, the V gene TRBV5-4; 11 nucleotides align to TRBD2. CDR1 and CDR2 from the germline V gene are SGHNT and YYREEE (reference sequence). With 3 bases clipped from V and 5 bases from J, the junction kept 3 bases outside the gene matches. This CDR3 contains 15 residues. The CDR3, as DNA: TGTGCCAGCAGCTCGGGACTAGCGGAAACCGGGGAGCTGTTTTTT. Protein: CASSSGLAETGELFF.

The V and J genes are TRBV14 and TRBJ1-4; 7 nucleotides agree with TRBD1. V dropped 1 base and J dropped 7; count of bases not matched to a gene: 6. Germline CDR1 is SGHDN and CDR2 is FVKESK. The length of the CDR3 is 15 residues. CDR3 bases: TGTGCCAGCAGCCAAGTGAGGGGGCGCGTTGAAAAACTGTTTTTT. Protein product: CASSQVRGRVEKLFF.

The genes are TRBV4-1 and TRBJ2-7, with D perhaps TRBD2 (5 bases). CDR1 MGHRA and CDR2 YSYEKL come from the germline V gene. The CDR3 is made up of 15 amino acids. V was clipped by 4 bases and J by 3 bases, with 16 bases between them. The chain's CDR3 is CASSPVVGMIYEQYV. The CDR3, as DNA: TGCGCCAGCAGCCCCGTAGTCGGGATGATCTACGAGCAGTACGTC.

The chain joins TRBV6-5 to TRBJ2-5, with 10 bases identical to TRBD2. This CDR3 spans 15 amino acids. Trimming removed 5 bases from V and 4 bases from J; junction bases left unmatched: 7. Per germline, CDR1 MNHEY and CDR2 SVGAGI. The CDR3 is CASSSGRASVETQYF. DNA for the CDR3: TGTGCCAGCAGTAGCGGGAGGGCCTCCGTAGAGACCCAGTACTTC.

The chain joins TRBV19 to TRBJ1-2; 9 bases fit TRBD1. Trimming cost V 5 bases and J 7 bases; bases outside gene matches: 11. In germline, CDR1 is LNHDA, CDR2 SQIVND (reference sequence). CDR3 length equals 15 residues. For the CDR3, the DNA is TGTGCCAGTAGTGTAAGTTCGGACAGGGGTCCTGGCTACACCTTC. It yields the protein CASSVSSDRGPGYTF.